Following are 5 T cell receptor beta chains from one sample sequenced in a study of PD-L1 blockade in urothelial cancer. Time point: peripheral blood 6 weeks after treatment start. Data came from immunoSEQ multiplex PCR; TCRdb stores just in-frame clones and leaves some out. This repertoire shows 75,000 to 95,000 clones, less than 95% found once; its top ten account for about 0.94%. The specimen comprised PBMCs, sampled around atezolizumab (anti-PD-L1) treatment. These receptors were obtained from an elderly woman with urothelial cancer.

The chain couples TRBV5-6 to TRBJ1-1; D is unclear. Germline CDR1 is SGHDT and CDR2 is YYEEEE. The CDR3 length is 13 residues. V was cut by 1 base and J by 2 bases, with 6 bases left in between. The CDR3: CASSLSRNTEAFF. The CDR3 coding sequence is TGTGCCAGCAGCTTGTCCAGAAACACTGAAGCTTTCTTT.

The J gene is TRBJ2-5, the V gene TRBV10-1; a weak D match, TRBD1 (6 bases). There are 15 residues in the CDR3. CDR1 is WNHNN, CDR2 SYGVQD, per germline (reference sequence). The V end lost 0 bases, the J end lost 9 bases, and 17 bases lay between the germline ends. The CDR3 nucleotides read TGCGCCAGCAGTGAGTCGAGGGGGACGGAATCGTCCCAGTACTTC. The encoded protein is CASSESRGTESSQYF.

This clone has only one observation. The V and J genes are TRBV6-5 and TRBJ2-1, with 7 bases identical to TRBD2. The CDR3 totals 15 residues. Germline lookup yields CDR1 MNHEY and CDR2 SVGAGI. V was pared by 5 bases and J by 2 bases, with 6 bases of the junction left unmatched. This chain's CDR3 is CASSQRSGTYNEQFF. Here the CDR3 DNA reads TGTGCCAGCAGTCAACGGAGCGGGACCTACAATGAGCAGTTCTTC.

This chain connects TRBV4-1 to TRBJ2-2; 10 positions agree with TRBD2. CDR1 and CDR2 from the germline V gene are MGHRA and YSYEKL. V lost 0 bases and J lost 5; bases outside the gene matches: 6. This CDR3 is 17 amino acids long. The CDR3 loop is CASSQDQAGGRTGELFF. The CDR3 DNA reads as TGCGCCAGCAGCCAAGATCAAGCGGGAGGGCGGACCGGGGAGCTGTTTTTT.

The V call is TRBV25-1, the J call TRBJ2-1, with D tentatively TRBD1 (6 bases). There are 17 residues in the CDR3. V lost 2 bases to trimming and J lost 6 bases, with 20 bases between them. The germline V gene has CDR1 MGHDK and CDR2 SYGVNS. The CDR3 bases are TGTGCCAGCAGTGAACGCGTGAGGGGGACCCGCAGCAATGAGCAGTTCTTC. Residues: CASSERVRGTRSNEQFF.